Listed below are T cell receptor beta chains from one sample, sequenced in a study of T cell repertoires in cytomegalovirus infection. TCRdb re-derived calls from the reads in MiXCR, one entry per CDR3 protein. Of some 300,000 distinct CDR3 sequences listed, roughly 17% were seen once; the top ten hold approximately 12%. The sample consisted of PBMCs. These receptors were obtained from a human donor in good health (CMV status not recorded). Some clones in this sample may be carry-over from other donors' samples. CDR3s include the opening cysteine and the closing phenylalanine or tryptophan. Fields, in order: J gene, CDR3 length, clone size, D gene, V gene, CDR3 DNA, CDR3 protein. D genes are given only for firm matches. Rows may omit the clone size; those that give it use once, few, many or a size class.

J gene: TRBJ2-3
CDR3 length: 18
clone size: NA
D gene: NA
V gene: TRBV5-6
CDR3 DNA: TGTGCCAGCAGCCGAATCACCGGTGCTCCCCGAGGGACAGATACGCAGTATTTT
CDR3 protein: CASSRITGAPRGTDTQYF

J gene: TRBJ2-4
CDR3 length: 16
clone size: NA
D gene: TRBD2
V gene: TRBV20-1
CDR3 DNA: TGCAGTGCTAGGGATCAGGGGCTAGCGGGGGGGAACATTCAGTACTTC
CDR3 protein: CSARDQGLAGGNIQYF

J gene: TRBJ1-2
CDR3 length: 17
clone size: NA
D gene: NA
V gene: TRBV12-3/TRBV12-4
CDR3 DNA: TGTGCCAGCATGTCATCCAGGGAAGCGAGGAGAGCTTATGGCTACACCTTC
CDR3 protein: CASMSSREARRAYGYTF

J gene: TRBJ1-1
CDR3 length: 14
clone size: few
D gene: TRBD1
V gene: TRBV10-3
CDR3 DNA: TGTGCCATAAGAACAGGGGGCGCCAACACTGAAGCTTTCTTT
CDR3 protein: CAIRTGGANTEAFF

J gene: TRBJ1-2
CDR3 length: 16
clone size: many
D gene: NA
V gene: TRBV24-1
CDR3 DNA: TGTGCCACCAGTGATTTTCGTTTCCTGGCTAACTATGGCTACACCTTC
CDR3 protein: CATSDFRFLANYGYTF

J gene: TRBJ2-3
CDR3 length: 15
clone size: NA
D gene: TRBD1
V gene: TRBV5-1
CDR3 DNA: TGCGCCAGCAGCTTGGGGACAGGGGCCTCGGATACGCAGTATTTT
CDR3 protein: CASSLGTGASDTQYF

J gene: TRBJ1-4
CDR3 length: 18
clone size: many
D gene: TRBD1
V gene: TRBV11-2
CDR3 DNA: TGTGCCAGCAGCTTAGGAGGCGGGACAGGGTATGCTAATGAAAAACTGTTTTTT
CDR3 protein: CASSLGGGTGYANEKLFF

J gene: TRBJ1-5
CDR3 length: 15
clone size: many
D gene: NA
V gene: TRBV12-3/TRBV12-4
CDR3 DNA: TGTGCCAGCAGTCAACAGGGAACGGGCAATCAGCCCCAGCATTTT
CDR3 protein: CASSQQGTGNQPQHF

J gene: TRBJ2-3
CDR3 length: 18
clone size: few
D gene: TRBD2
V gene: TRBV4-2
CDR3 DNA: TGTGCCAGCAGCCAAGATACCAGCGGGGGCCCTAGGGTAGATACGCAGTATTTT
CDR3 protein: CASSQDTSGGPRVDTQYF

J gene: TRBJ2-7
CDR3 length: 13
clone size: many
D gene: TRBD1
V gene: TRBV19
CDR3 DNA: TGTGCCAGTAGGGAGACAGGGGCCTACGAGCAGTACTTC
CDR3 protein: CASRETGAYEQYF

J gene: TRBJ2-3
CDR3 length: 12
clone size: many
D gene: NA
V gene: TRBV11-2
CDR3 DNA: TGTGCCAGCAGCTTAATCCCAGATACGCAGTATTTT
CDR3 protein: CASSLIPDTQYF

J gene: TRBJ2-4
CDR3 length: 15
clone size: NA
D gene: TRBD2
V gene: TRBV20-1
CDR3 DNA: TGCAGTGCTAGTTCCATAGCGGGGGGGAAAAACATTCAGTACTTC
CDR3 protein: CSASSIAGGKNIQYF

J gene: TRBJ2-1
CDR3 length: 16
clone size: few
D gene: TRBD2
V gene: TRBV28
CDR3 DNA: TGTGCCAGCAGTTTATATATAGCGGGGGGAGACAATGAGCAGTTCTTC
CDR3 protein: CASSLYIAGGDNEQFF

J gene: TRBJ2-5
CDR3 length: 12
clone size: many
D gene: NA
V gene: TRBV28
CDR3 DNA: TGTGCCAGCCAGGGACAAAGCGAGACCCAGTACTTC
CDR3 protein: CASQGQSETQYF

J gene: TRBJ1-6
CDR3 length: 12
clone size: NA
D gene: NA
V gene: TRBV20-1
CDR3 DNA: TGCAGTGCCGGTTCAGAGAATTCACCCCTCCACTTT
CDR3 protein: CSAGSENSPLHF

J gene: TRBJ1-6
CDR3 length: 15
clone size: NA
D gene: TRBD1
V gene: TRBV25-1
CDR3 DNA: TGTGCCAGCTCCCCTCCGGGACAGCATAATTCACCCCTCCACTTT
CDR3 protein: CASSPPGQHNSPLHF

J gene: TRBJ2-4
CDR3 length: 15
clone size: many
D gene: NA
V gene: TRBV7-3
CDR3 DNA: TGTGCCAGCAGCTTAGATTCGGACAGTAAAAACATTCAGTACTTC
CDR3 protein: CASSLDSDSKNIQYF

J gene: TRBJ2-7
CDR3 length: 15
clone size: many
D gene: NA
V gene: TRBV7-2
CDR3 DNA: TGTGCCAGCAGTTCAATACAGGGTTCGTTAGACGAGCAGTACTTC
CDR3 protein: CASSSIQGSLDEQYF

J gene: TRBJ1-5
CDR3 length: 16
clone size: few
D gene: NA
V gene: TRBV4-3
CDR3 DNA: TGCGCCAGCAGCCTCGGATTTGGGGCCCTTGGAGGAGCCCAGCATTTT
CDR3 protein: CASSLGFGALGGAQHF

J gene: TRBJ2-5
CDR3 length: 14
clone size: NA
D gene: TRBD1
V gene: TRBV20-1
CDR3 DNA: TGCAGTGCTAGTTTGGGACAGGGCTGGGAGACCCAGTACTTC
CDR3 protein: CSASLGQGWETQYF

J gene: TRBJ1-2
CDR3 length: 14
clone size: NA
D gene: NA
V gene: TRBV28
CDR3 DNA: TGTGCCAGCAGTCTCGGGTTTTCTAACTATGGCTACACCTTC
CDR3 protein: CASSLGFSNYGYTF

J gene: TRBJ2-5
CDR3 length: 13
clone size: NA
D gene: TRBD2
V gene: TRBV20-1
CDR3 DNA: TGCAGTGCTAGTTCTAGCGGGGAAGAGACCCAGTACTTC
CDR3 protein: CSASSSGEETQYF

J gene: TRBJ1-4
CDR3 length: 16
clone size: few
D gene: NA
V gene: TRBV10-3
CDR3 DNA: TGTGCCATCAGGCGGGGCGGAACAGCAACTAATGAAAAACTGTTTTTT
CDR3 protein: CAIRRGGTATNEKLFF

J gene: TRBJ2-1
CDR3 length: 14
clone size: few
D gene: NA
V gene: TRBV27
CDR3 DNA: TGTGCCAGCAGTCCCGCCTCCTTTAGCCATGAGCAGTTCTTC
CDR3 protein: CASSPASFSHEQFF

J gene: TRBJ2-5
CDR3 length: 16
clone size: many
D gene: TRBD1
V gene: TRBV6-1
CDR3 DNA: TGTGCCAGCAGTGAATTCGCCGGGACAGATCAAGAGACCCAGTACTTC
CDR3 protein: CASSEFAGTDQETQYF

J gene: TRBJ2-7
CDR3 length: 15
clone size: few
D gene: NA
V gene: TRBV15
CDR3 DNA: TGTGCCACCAGCTCCTTTGGTGGGAACTCCTACGAGCAGTACTTC
CDR3 protein: CATSSFGGNSYEQYF

J gene: TRBJ2-7
CDR3 length: 13
clone size: few
D gene: NA
V gene: TRBV20-1
CDR3 DNA: TGCAGTGCTGGACTGGACAGTGGTTACGAGCAGTACTTC
CDR3 protein: CSAGLDSGYEQYF

J gene: TRBJ1-2
CDR3 length: 15
clone size: many
D gene: NA
V gene: TRBV4-2
CDR3 DNA: TGTGCCAGCAGCCAAGAAGGACAGAGAAACTATGGCTACACCTTC
CDR3 protein: CASSQEGQRNYGYTF

J gene: TRBJ1-5
CDR3 length: 13
clone size: few
D gene: NA
V gene: TRBV15
CDR3 DNA: TGTGCCACCAGCAGAGATAGAAGTCAGCCCCAGCATTTT
CDR3 protein: CATSRDRSQPQHF

J gene: TRBJ2-1
CDR3 length: 13
clone size: many
D gene: TRBD1
V gene: TRBV12-3/TRBV12-4
CDR3 DNA: TGTGCCAGCAGACACGACAGGGTGGGTGAGCAGTTCTTC
CDR3 protein: CASRHDRVGEQFF

J gene: TRBJ2-5
CDR3 length: 15
clone size: few
D gene: NA
V gene: TRBV28
CDR3 DNA: TGTGCCAGCAGTTTAGGAGCAGCCGGGCGTGAGACCCAGTACTTC
CDR3 protein: CASSLGAAGRETQYF

J gene: TRBJ2-3
CDR3 length: 11
clone size: many
D gene: NA
V gene: TRBV7-2
CDR3 DNA: TGTGCCAGCAGCTTGCTCGATACGCAGTATTTT
CDR3 protein: CASSLLDTQYF

J gene: TRBJ1-1
CDR3 length: 13
clone size: NA
D gene: NA
V gene: TRBV18
CDR3 DNA: TGTGCCAGCTCACCTACGACCGACACTGAAGCTTTCTTT
CDR3 protein: CASSPTTDTEAFF